This T cell receptor beta chain was recorded in a study of immune evolution from preneoplasia to lung adenocarcinoma. Resections took place in Japan or China from the mid-2010s to the late 2010s. Histologic diagnosis was independently verified by two lung pathologists. Study observations and caveats: Normal lung had highest clonality; later lesions appeared denser, more diverse. Top clone frequencies peaked in normal lung, apparently declining through invasive adenocarcinoma.

In regard to this clone: Its antigen remains unidentified.

Measured with immunoSEQ multiplex PCR; TCRdb has only the in-frame clones, and not every one. The sample has around 39,000 clones, roughly four fifths seen once. Specimen: FFPE invasive lung adenocarcinoma tissue. This sequence originates from a person between 60 and 69 years old with lung adenocarcinoma.

CDR3 sequence: CASSEALGQGGETQYF. The CDR3 DNA sequence: TGTGCCAGCAGTGAAGCTTTAGGACAGGGTGGGGAGACCCAGTACTTC. The chain recombines TRBV6-1 with TRBJ2-5; 8 nucleotides align to TRBD1. Trimming removed 0 bases from V and 5 bases from J; junction bases left unmatched: 8. Looked up from germline, CDR1 is MNHNS and CDR2 is SASEGT. The CDR3 is 16 residues long.